This T cell receptor (beta chain) was sequenced for a study of OX40 agonist ivuxolimab in advanced cancers. Study-wide background: Hepatocellular carcinoma, melanoma, renal cell or head and neck cancer affected the dose-escalation patients. Participants, 75% to 90% male, averaged roughly 60 years of age, ranging from roughly 23 to 90.

CDR3 size: 11 residues. V was clipped by 5 bases and J by 6 bases, with 5 bases between them. Germline CDR1 reads SEHNR; CDR2 reads FQNEAQ (reference sequence). TCRdb's copy holds only in-frame clones and misses some; the assay was immunoSEQ multiplex PCR. The sample has 14,000 or so clones; more than 70% are singletons. Findings and caveats of the study: Several nonresponders also turned out to have low normalized T-cell clonal expansion.

Note on this clone: Antigen: not known.

This clonotype was obtained from an adult with an advanced solid tumor such as melanoma, head and neck, liver or kidney cancer. The material sequenced was CD4+ or CD8+ T cells sorted from blood, taken in a trial of the OX40 agonist ivuxolimab. This chain joins TRBV7-9 and TRBJ1-5; D is unclear. The CDR3, as DNA: TGTGCCAGCAGCCCTCGTCAGCCCCAGCATTTT. Its translation is CASSPRQPQHF. The full variable domain, completed using reference TRBV7-9 and TRBJ1-5, is DTGVSQNPRHKITKRGQNVTFRCDPISEHNRLYWYRQTLGQGPEFLTYFQNEAQLEKSRLLSDRFSAERPKGSFSTLEIQRTEQGDSAMYLCASSPRQPQHFGDGTRLSIL.